This T cell receptor (beta chain) is from a study of T cell repertoires and HLA-DP antigens listed by TCRdb under 2018. Study-level background: An in vitro model of CD4+ T cell alloreactivity against allogeneic HLA-DP presented by transduced HeLa cells was used in the study. An average DNA input of about 0.2 ug was used for sorted CD137+CD4+ samples, compared with approximately 1.3 ug for pre-culture CD4+ samples. One alloantigen differed from self by one peptide-binding groove amino acid, whereas the other differed by ten, modelling structurally similar versus dissimilar alloantigens. Of the three donors, two were male and one was female, and their ages ranged from the 18-to-29 age band up to the 60-to-69 age band. The investigation overall reported the following: Clones undetected before culture had an average cumulative frequency of about 35% against one allele versus approximately 54% against the other. Naive and memory CD4+ repertoires were not analysed separately. Sorted CD137+ cells showed similar clonality against both alloantigens, at about 0.39, which was much higher than the roughly 0.041 seen in pre-culture samples. Limitations included only a few donors, a non-physiological HeLa antigen-presenting system, and the use of total CD4+ responder cells.

From the cysteine up to the phenylalanine, the CDR3 has a length of 16 residues. The DNA shown is the 48-base CDR3, in frame from base 1. The germline V gene (reference sequence) sets CDR1 to LNHDA and CDR2 to SQIVND. The germline V and J ends show losses of 5 bases and 2 bases respectively, and no gene match explains 12 bases of the junction. Magnetic bead negative selection was used to isolate untouched CD4+ T cells from Ficoll-separated PBMC, with an average purity of roughly 98%. Untouched CD4+ T cells were isolated from Ficoll-separated PBMC with magnetic beads, reaching about 97.7% purity with negligible CD8+ contamination. Peripheral blood mononuclear cells came from the buffy coats of three healthy blood donors, who served as the study's donors. CMV seronegative status was shared by all three donors. Genomic DNA was extracted with the DNeasy Blood & Tissue Kit. TCRB sequencing was performed on genomic DNA from sorted CD137+CD4+ cells and pre-culture CD4+ baseline samples from each subject.

With respect to this clone: Its cognate antigen has yet to be identified. Per-base quality was not reported, and no clone a single base away is much larger than it.

TCRB CDR3 regions were amplified with the immunoSEQ multiplex PCR using forward primers for 54 TRBV segments and reverse primers for 13 TRBJ segments. Pre-culture CD4+ samples were sequenced at deep resolution, targeting about 220,000 T cell genomes. Amplicons were sequenced on an Illumina HiSeq System, producing 87 bp reads covering the CDR3. Turning to the authors' computational methods: Reads were corrected for PCR and sequencing errors, and CDR3 regions were defined by alignment to IMGT reference sequences. Synthetic template pools were used to estimate template counts and unique rearrangement counts. Clonality was computed as 1 minus Pielou's evenness. The Daley-Smith estimator was used to estimate richness. Morisita's index served as the measure of repertoire overlap. Clones present in cultured samples but not detected in the pre-culture repertoire of the same donor were defined as low-abundance clones. What TCRdb holds here is the immuneACCESS table cut down to in-frame rearrangements. Part of the clones is not present; checked against another copy, under half of the missing clones reflect an unresolved V gene, and the others are unexplained. V and J calls and clone size are those listed in that table; D and trimming were worked out from the DNA. Present in this sample are 75,000 to 90,000 clones, roughly nine tenths of which were seen just once. The ten top clones hold around 1.7% of the sample.

The origin of this receptor is a man aged 50 to 60 in good health and CMV-seronegative. The sequence is built from TRBV19 and TRBJ2-7; 7 junctional bases match TRBD1. Sequencing was performed on CD4+ T cells from PBMCs. The CDR3 in this case is CASSVITGELTYEQYF. The base sequence is TGTGCCAGTAGTGTTATCACAGGGGAACTAACCTACGAGCAGTACTTC.